Below are 20 T cell receptor beta chains sequenced from a single sample in a study of OX40 agonist ivuxolimab in advanced cancers. Clones were sequenced by immunoSEQ multiplex PCR, and TCRdb holds only the in-frame ones, with some missing. The sample holds 130,000 or so clones, 93% seen once. The sequencing here drew on CD4+ or CD8+ T cells sorted from blood, taken in a trial of the OX40 agonist ivuxolimab. The origin of the receptors is an adult with an advanced solid tumor such as melanoma, head and neck, liver or kidney cancer.

Written as DNA, the CDR3 is TGTGCCAGCAGCTTAGCGGCGATTAGCGGGAGGGTCACAGATACGCAGTATTTT. This translates into CASSLAAISGRVTDTQYF. This chain uses TRBV7-2 with TRBJ2-3; 11 bases match TRBD2. CDR3 length: 18 amino acids. CDR1 and CDR2 from the germline V gene are SGHTA and FQGNSA. Unmatched junction bases numbered 7, after V lost 0 bases and J lost 2 bases. Filled out from reference TRBV7-2 and TRBJ2-3, the complete variable domain reads GAGVSQSPSNKVTEKGKDVELRCDPISGHTALYWYRQSLGQGLEFLIYFQGNSAPDKSGLPSDRFSAERTGGSVSTLTIQRTQQEDSAVYLCASSLAAISGRVTDTQYFGPGTRLTVL.

The chain combines TRBV6-6 with TRBJ1-2, with D perhaps TRBD1 (6 bases). The length of the CDR3 is 15 residues. Germline V lookup: CDR1 MNHNY, CDR2 SVGAGI (reference sequence). V was shortened by 7 bases and J by 4 bases, with 19 bases between the two germline ends. The CDR3 loop is CASTLRGGAGYGYTF. CDR3 DNA sequence: TGTGCCAGCACCCTTCGCGGGGGGGCGGGCTATGGCTACACCTTC.

V is TRBV7-2 and J is TRBJ2-7; 10 positions agree with TRBD2. With 2 bases clipped from V and 0 bases from J, the junction kept 4 bases outside the gene matches. The germline V gene has CDR1 SGHTA and CDR2 FQGNSA. The CDR3 spans 16 residues. The CDR3 sequence: CASSLYLAGGSYEQYF. The DNA of the CDR3 is TGTGCCAGCAGCTTATACTTAGCGGGAGGCTCCTACGAGCAGTACTTC.

This chain uses TRBV5-1 with TRBJ2-2; TRBD2 matches 10 bases. This CDR3 is 16 amino acids long. Germline lookup yields CDR1 SGHRS and CDR2 YFSETQ. V shed 4 bases and J 3 bases; nucleotides not matched to a gene: 6. DNA of the CDR3: TGCGCCAGCAGCCCTTCTAGCGGGAGTTACACCGGGGAGCTGTTTTTT. It translates to CASSPSSGSYTGELFF.

The chain couples TRBV7-3 to TRBJ2-2, with D perhaps being TRBD1 or TRBD2 (5 bases each). The CDR3 has 14 amino acids. Deletions cut 6 bases from V and 3 bases from J, with 11 bases between. Germline V gene data show CDR1 as SGHTA and CDR2 as FQGTGA. CDR3 DNA sequence: TGTGCCAGCAGGGCCGGGACCCACACCGGGGAGCTGTTTTTT. Protein product: CASRAGTHTGELFF.

V gene TRBV28 combines with J gene TRBJ2-5; 12 bases are a match to TRBD2. This CDR3 is 17 amino acids long. The trim removed 5 bases at V and 8 bases at J, leaving 15 bases unmatched. Germline assignment: CDR1 MDHEN and CDR2 SYDVKM. CDR3 nucleotide sequence: TGTGCCAGCAGTCTCGGGCATTCTAGCGGGAGGGCCCTAACCCAGTACTTC. This sequence encodes CASSLGHSSGRALTQYF.

The V and J genes are TRBV5-8 and TRBJ1-2; D uncertain. V dropped 4 bases and J dropped 4 bases, with 17 bases sitting between them. CDR3 size: 15 residues. Per germline, CDR1 SGHTS and CDR2 YDEGEE. The DNA of the CDR3 is TGTGCCAGCAGCCCCCGGACTTCACGAGGCTATGGCTACACCTTC. Protein sequence: CASSPRTSRGYGYTF.

The genes are TRBV2 and TRBJ2-3; D remains unclear. Trimming pared 8 bases from V and 5 bases from J, leaving 14 bases between. CDR1 SNHLY and CDR2 FYNNEI come from the germline V gene. This CDR3 region has 13 residues. The CDR3 sequence: CASSVGLLDTQYF. CDR3 nucleotides: TGTGCCAGCTCAGTGGGATTATTAGATACGCAGTATTTT.

This chain joins TRBV10-3 and TRBJ2-6; D is uncertain. CDR1 ENHRY and CDR2 SYGVKD come from the germline V gene. The CDR3 contains 12 residues. V was trimmed by 9 bases and J by 1 base, leaving 4 bases between them. The CDR3 is CAMSSGANVLTF. As DNA, the CDR3 is TGTGCCATGAGTTCTGGGGCCAACGTCCTGACTTTC.

This sequence joins TRBV5-1 and TRBJ1-5; no clear D gene. The germline CDR1 and CDR2 sequences are SGHRS and YFSETQ. V lost 4 bases to trimming and J lost 0 bases, with 14 bases between them. The CDR3 spans 16 residues. CDR3 sequence: CASSPAGQYSNQPQHF. The CDR3 nucleotides are TGCGCCAGCAGCCCGGCAGGCCAGTATAGCAATCAGCCCCAGCATTTT.

The chain employs TRBV4-1 and TRBJ1-1, with D unresolved. The CDR3 covers 11 residues. CDR1 is MGHRA and CDR2 is YSYEKL in the germline V gene. V lost 2 bases, J lost 2 bases, and 0 bases lay in between. The CDR3 sequence: CASSQNTEAFF. In DNA form, the CDR3 reads TGCGCCAGCAGCCAAAACACTGAAGCTTTCTTT.

This chain connects TRBV28 to TRBJ1-6; 8 positions match TRBD1. This CDR3 is 15 amino acids long. Germline trimming cut 8 bases from V and 14 bases from J; bases unmatched to any gene: 17. The germline CDR1 and CDR2 sequences are MDHEN and SYDVKM. This chain's CDR3 is CASSLWTGNFKALHF. CDR3 DNA: TGTGCCAGCTCCCTTTGGACAGGGAACTTCAAGGCCCTCCACTTT.

The chain combines TRBV28 with TRBJ1-6, with TRBD1 as a possible D gene (5 bases). The CDR3 length is 15 residues. With 2 bases removed from V and 3 bases from J, the gap between germline ends came to 8 bases. Germline CDR1 MDHEN, CDR2 SYDVKM. The CDR3 DNA reads as TGTGCCAGCAGTTTACAGGGCGGCTATAATTCACCCCTCCACTTT. It specifies CASSLQGGYNSPLHF. Based on the CDR3 plus reference TRBV28 and TRBJ1-6, the full variable domain is DVKVTQSSRYLVKRTGEKVFLECVQDMDHENMFWYRQDPGLGLRLIYFSYDVKMKEKGDIPEGYSVSREKKERFSLILESASTNQTSMYLCASSLQGGYNSPLHFGNGTRLTVT.

The chain uses TRBV7-8 and TRBJ1-5; no definite D call. The CDR3 runs to 14 residues. Germline V gives CDR1 SGHVS, CDR2 FQNEAQ. The ends were cut back, 1 base at V and 7 bases at J, with 11 bases in the middle. Written as DNA, the CDR3 is TGTGCCAGCAGCTTAGATCGGGTTGGCCAGCCCCAGCATTTT. Protein product: CASSLDRVGQPQHF.

The gene calls are TRBV11-3 and TRBJ2-1; TRBD2 aligns across 10 bases. The CDR3 extends over 14 amino acids. The trim removed 5 bases at V and 5 bases at J, leaving 3 bases unmatched. Germline values: CDR1 SGHNT, CDR2 YENEEA. The CDR3 DNA sequence: TGTGCCAGCAGCCTGGGGACTAGCGACAATGAGCAGTTCTTC. It translates to CASSLGTSDNEQFF.

J is TRBJ2-2 and V is TRBV5-1; the match to TRBD2 covers 12 bases. The CDR3 runs 16 residues. The V gene's germline CDR1 is SGHRS and CDR2 YFSETQ. J gave up 6 bases and V 3 bases, and 6 bases lay outside the gene matches. CDR3: CASSSPGLAGSGELFF. The CDR3 DNA follows: TGCGCCAGCAGCTCCCCGGGACTAGCGGGTTCCGGGGAGCTGTTTTTT.

This chain joins TRBV10-3 and TRBJ2-7, with unresolved D. The CDR3 extends over 13 amino acids. V lost 11 bases and J 2 bases, leaving 16 bases between the germline ends. In germline, CDR1 is ENHRY, CDR2 SYGVKD. CDR3 region: CAPLGNSTYEQYF. The CDR3 coding sequence is TGTGCCCCACTTGGGAACAGCACCTACGAGCAGTACTTC.

This rearrangement joins TRBV29-1 to TRBJ1-2; a possible D gene is TRBD1 (5 bases). V lost 3 bases, J lost 3 bases, and 20 bases lay in between. Germline V lookup: CDR1 SQVTM, CDR2 ANQGSEA. There are 16 residues in the CDR3. The CDR3 region is CSVDRGGEVGDYGYTF. The DNA for the CDR3 is TGCAGCGTTGATCGGGGAGGAGAGGTGGGGGACTATGGCTACACCTTC.

This clone was recorded once. The CDR3 DNA follows: TGCGCCAGCAGCTCGGTCAACAGGGGCGACACCGGGGAGCTGTTTTTT. It is translated as CASSSVNRGDTGELFF. The chain couples TRBV5-1 to TRBJ2-2; 7 bases fit TRBD1. Germline loops: CDR1 SGHRS, CDR2 YFSETQ. The CDR3 length is 16 residues. J lost 3 bases, V lost 3 bases, and 8 bases had no gene match.

This chain links TRBV7-9 with TRBJ2-2; no clear D. This CDR3 is 17 amino acids long. Germline V gives CDR1 SEHNR, CDR2 FQNEAQ (reference sequence). Trimming removed 6 bases from V and 3 bases from J, with 20 bases in between. As DNA, the CDR3 is TGTGCCAGCAGACCTGGCTGGTCTGGGAATCACACCGGGGAGCTGTTTTTT. It specifies CASRPGWSGNHTGELFF.